The 2 T cell receptor beta chains given below trace back to one sample, sequenced in a study of technical replicates of blood from a few donors. The repertoire was sequenced with immunoSEQ multiplex PCR; TCRdb's copy has only in-frame clones and lacks some. The table shows tens of thousands of clones, with about nine tenths occurring only once. The sequenced material came from T cells isolated from PBMCs. These receptors all stem from a human donor in good health.

This chain uses TRBV2 with TRBJ2-5; 11 bases line up with TRBD2. V shed 1 base, J shed 8 bases, and the junction held 3 bases outside the gene matches. Looked up from germline, CDR1 is SNHLY and CDR2 is FYNNEI. The CDR3 contains 14 residues. CDR3 DNA: TGTGCCAGCAGTGAAGGACTAGCGGGAATCACCCAGTACTTC. Translation gives CASSEGLAGITQYF.

This clone has a single count. The J gene is TRBJ2-7, the V gene TRBV5-6, with TRBD1 matching over 11 bases. V gave up 3 bases and J gave up 3 bases; unmatched junction bases: 8. The CDR3 runs 16 residues. Per germline, CDR1 SGHDT and CDR2 YYEEEE. CDR3 region: CASSSRTGGYIYEQYF. The DNA for the CDR3 is TGTGCCAGCAGCTCAAGGACAGGGGGCTACATCTACGAGCAGTACTTC.